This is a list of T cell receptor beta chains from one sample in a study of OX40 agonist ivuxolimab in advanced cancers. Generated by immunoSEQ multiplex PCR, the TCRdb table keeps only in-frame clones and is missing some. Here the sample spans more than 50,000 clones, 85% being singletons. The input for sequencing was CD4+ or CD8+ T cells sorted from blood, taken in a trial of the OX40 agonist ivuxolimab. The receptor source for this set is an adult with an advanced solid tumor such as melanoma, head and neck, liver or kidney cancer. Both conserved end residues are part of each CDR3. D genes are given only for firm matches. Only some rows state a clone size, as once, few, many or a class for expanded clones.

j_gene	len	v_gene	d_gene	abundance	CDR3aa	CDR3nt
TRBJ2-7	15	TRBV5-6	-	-	CASRPQGSGRGEQYF	TGTGCCAGCAGACCTCAGGGGTCAGGAAGGGGGGAGCAGTACTTC
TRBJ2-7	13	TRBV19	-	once	CASSPSASHEQYF	TGTGCCAGTAGCCCTTCGGCTAGTCACGAGCAGTACTTC
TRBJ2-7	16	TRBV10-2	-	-	CASSEGGLREINEQYF	TGCGCCAGCAGTGAGGGGGGGTTGCGGGAAATAAACGAGCAGTACTTC
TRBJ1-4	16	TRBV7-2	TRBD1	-	CASSPGQIATNEKLFF	TGTGCCAGCAGCCCGGGACAGATTGCAACTAATGAAAAACTGTTTTTT
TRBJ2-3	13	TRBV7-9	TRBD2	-	CASSNQLADTQYF	TGTGCCAGCAGCAACCAACTAGCGGACACGCAGTATTTT
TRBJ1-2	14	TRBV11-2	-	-	CASSLEVLNYGYTF	TGTGCCAGCAGCCTGGAAGTGCTTAACTATGGCTACACCTTC
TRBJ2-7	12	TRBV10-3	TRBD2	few	CATQREGVGQYF	TGTGCCACACAGCGGGAGGGAGTTGGGCAGTACTTC
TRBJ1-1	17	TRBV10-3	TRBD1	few	CAISEGAGGLFHTEAFF	TGTGCCATCAGTGAAGGGGCAGGGGGCCTATTCCACACTGAAGCTTTCTTT
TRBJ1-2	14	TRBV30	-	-	CAWRRGRDQAGYTF	TGTGCCTGGAGGCGGGGCAGGGATCAAGCCGGCTACACCTTC
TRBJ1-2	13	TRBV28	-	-	CASSTRGNYGYTF	TGTGCCAGCAGTACCAGGGGAAACTATGGCTACACCTTC
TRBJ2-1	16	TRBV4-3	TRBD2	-	CASSQDGAGGNNEQFF	TGCGCCAGCAGCCAAGACGGGGCGGGAGGGAACAATGAGCAGTTCTTC
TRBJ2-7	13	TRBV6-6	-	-	CASSYGGNNEQYF	TGTGCCAGCAGTTACGGGGGCAACAACGAGCAGTACTTC
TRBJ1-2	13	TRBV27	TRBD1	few	CASKLGQGGGYTF	TGTGCCAGCAAACTCGGACAGGGTGGTGGCTACACCTTC
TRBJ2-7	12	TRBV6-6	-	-	CASSYSVVEQYF	TGTGCCAGCAGTTACTCGGTTGTCGAGCAGTACTTC
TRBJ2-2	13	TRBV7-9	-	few	CASSEYRTGELFF	TGTGCCAGCAGCGAGTATCGGACCGGGGAGCTGTTTTTT
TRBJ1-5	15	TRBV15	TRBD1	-	CATSRGDSRHQPQHF	TGTGCCACCAGCAGAGGGGACAGCCGACATCAGCCCCAGCATTTT
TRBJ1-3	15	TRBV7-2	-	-	CASSLWALEGNTIYF	TGTGCCAGCAGCTTATGGGCCTTAGAGGGAAACACCATATATTTT
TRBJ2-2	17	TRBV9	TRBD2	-	CASSVVAGAPFGGELFF	TGTGCCAGCAGCGTAGTAGCGGGAGCTCCTTTTGGCGGGGAGCTGTTTTTT
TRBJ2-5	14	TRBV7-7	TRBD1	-	CASSPDRLGETQYF	TGTGCTAGCAGCCCGGACAGGCTGGGGGAGACCCAGTACTTC
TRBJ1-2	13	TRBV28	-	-	CASSYPEGFGYTF	TGTGCCAGCAGTTATCCCGAGGGGTTCGGCTACACCTTC
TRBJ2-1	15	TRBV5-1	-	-	CASSSLDREGYEQFF	TGCGCCAGCAGCTCCCTGGACAGGGAGGGCTATGAGCAGTTCTTC
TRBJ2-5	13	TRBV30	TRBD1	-	CAWSAGQGETQYF	TGTGCCTGGAGTGCCGGACAGGGAGAGACCCAGTACTTC
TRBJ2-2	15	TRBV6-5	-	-	CASSQREIRAGELFF	TGTGCCAGCAGTCAACGGGAGATACGTGCCGGGGAGCTGTTTTTT
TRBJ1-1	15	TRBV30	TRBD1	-	CAWTTGTGLSAEAFF	TGTGCCTGGACCACCGGGACAGGGCTTAGCGCTGAAGCTTTCTTT
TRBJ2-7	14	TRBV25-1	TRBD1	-	CASSETRGRDEQYF	TGTGCCAGCAGTGAAACCAGGGGGCGCGACGAACAGTACTTC
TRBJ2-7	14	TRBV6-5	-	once	CASSGSSDYYEQYF	TGTGCCAGCAGTGGCAGTTCAGATTACTACGAGCAGTACTTC
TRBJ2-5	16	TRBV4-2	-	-	CASSQDSGLVGETQYF	TGTGCCAGCAGCCAAGATTCAGGGCTAGTCGGTGAGACCCAGTACTTC
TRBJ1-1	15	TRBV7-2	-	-	CASSLSGTMNTEAFF	TGTGCCAGCAGCTTATCCGGGACGATGAACACTGAAGCTTTCTTT
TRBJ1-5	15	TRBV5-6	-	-	CASSLAGVRDQPQHF	TGTGCCAGCAGCTTGGCTGGGGTAAGGGATCAGCCCCAGCATTTT
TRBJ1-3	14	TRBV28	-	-	CASSFPSYGNTIYF	TGTGCCAGCAGTTTCCCGAGCTATGGAAACACCATATATTTT
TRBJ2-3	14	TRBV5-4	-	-	CASSLGTDPDTQYF	TGTGCCAGCAGCTTGGGCACAGATCCAGATACGCAGTATTTT
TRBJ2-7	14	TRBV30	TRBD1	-	CAWSITGDYYEQYF	TGTGCCTGGAGTATAACAGGGGATTACTACGAGCAGTACTTC
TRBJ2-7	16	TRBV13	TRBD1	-	CASSLGAGGYGYEQYF	TGTGCCAGCAGCTTAGGAGCAGGGGGCTACGGGTACGAGCAGTACTTC
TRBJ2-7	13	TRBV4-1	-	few	CASRDPGGYEQYF	TGCGCCAGCAGGGACCCCGGGGGCTACGAGCAGTACTTC
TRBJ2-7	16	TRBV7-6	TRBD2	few	CASSLAAGGGPAEQYF	TGTGCCAGCAGCTTAGCAGCGGGAGGGGGTCCAGCCGAGCAGTACTTC
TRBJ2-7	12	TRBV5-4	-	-	CASESGSYEQYF	TGTGCCAGCGAATCGGGGTCCTACGAGCAGTACTTC
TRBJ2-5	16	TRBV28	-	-	CASSPRRKIHQETQYF	TGTGCCAGCAGTCCCCGGAGGAAGATACACCAAGAGACCCAGTACTTC
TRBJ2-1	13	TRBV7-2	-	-	CASAKSSYNEQFF	TGTGCCAGCGCCAAGAGCTCCTACAATGAGCAGTTCTTC
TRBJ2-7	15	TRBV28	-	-	CTSSPRVGGPYEQYF	TGTACCAGCAGTCCCAGGGTGGGAGGTCCCTACGAGCAGTACTTC
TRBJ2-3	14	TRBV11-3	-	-	CASTIGLNTDTQYF	TGTGCCAGCACTATAGGACTAAACACAGATACGCAGTATTTT
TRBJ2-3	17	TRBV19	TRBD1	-	CASSKGQGAATTDTQYF	TGTGCCAGTAGTAAGGGACAGGGAGCGGCCACCACAGATACGCAGTATTTT
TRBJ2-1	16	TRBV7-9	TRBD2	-	CASSLAGRANFDEQFF	TGTGCCAGCAGCTTAGCCGGGAGGGCCAACTTCGATGAGCAGTTCTTC
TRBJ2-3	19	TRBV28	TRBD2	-	CASSHTTFGTSGLTDTQYF	TGTGCCAGCAGTCATACTACCTTCGGGACTAGCGGTCTGACAGATACGCAGTATTTT
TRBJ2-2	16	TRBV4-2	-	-	CASSQGAFRNPGELFF	TGTGCCAGCAGCCAAGGGGCCTTCCGGAATCCCGGGGAGCTGTTTTTT
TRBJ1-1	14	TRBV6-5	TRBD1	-	CASSFDRVTTEAFF	TGTGCCAGCAGTTTCGACAGGGTAACAACTGAAGCTTTCTTT
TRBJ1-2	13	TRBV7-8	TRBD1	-	CASSLDRGRGYTF	TGTGCCAGCAGCCTGGACAGGGGGCGAGGCTACACCTTC
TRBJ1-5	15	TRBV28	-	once	CASSPTGGGNQPQHF	TGTGCCAGCAGTCCCACAGGAGGGGGCAATCAGCCCCAGCATTTT
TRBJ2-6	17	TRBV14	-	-	CASSHLSGGSGANVLTF	TGTGCCAGCAGCCATCTATCTGGGGGCTCTGGGGCCAACGTCCTGACTTTC
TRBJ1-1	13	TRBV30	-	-	CASQGQPNTEAFF	TGTGCCTCGCAAGGACAGCCGAACACTGAAGCTTTCTTT
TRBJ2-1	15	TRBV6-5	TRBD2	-	CASRPLTREIEEQFF	TGTGCCAGCAGGCCCTTAACGCGGGAGATAGAGGAGCAGTTCTTC
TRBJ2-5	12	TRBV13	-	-	CASSAGQETQYF	TGTGCCAGCAGCGCAGGCCAGGAGACCCAGTACTTC
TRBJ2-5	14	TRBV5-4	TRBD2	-	CASSLGLAGETQYF	TGTGCCAGCAGCCTCGGACTAGCGGGAGAGACCCAGTACTTC
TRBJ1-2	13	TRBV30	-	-	CAWSTEANYGYTF	TGTGCCTGGAGTACTGAAGCTAACTATGGCTACACCTTC
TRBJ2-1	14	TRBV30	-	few	CAWREGGVDNEQFF	TGTGCCTGGAGGGAGGGGGGAGTAGACAATGAGCAGTTCTTC
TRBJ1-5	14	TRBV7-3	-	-	CAGKLQVSNQPQHF	TGTGCCGGTAAGTTACAGGTGAGCAATCAGCCCCAGCATTTT